Following are 30 T cell receptor beta chains from one sample sequenced in a study of T cells in Graves' hyperthyroidism and ophthalmopathy. TCR beta CDR3 region amplification was performed from RNA transcripts. HTBI primers drove first-round RT-PCR of the TCR CDR3. In TCRdb, the multiplex PCR reads were re-called with MiXCR into one record per CDR3 protein. The table records about 290,000 distinct CDR3 sequences, around 15% of them present only once. Sequencing was carried out using blood. These receptors were obtained from a woman aged 40 to 49 with Graves' hyperthyroidism.

This clonotype has more than one count but fewer than ten. The V gene is TRBV5-1, the J gene TRBJ2-1, with 7 positions matching TRBD2. After removal of 5 bases from V and 4 bases from J, the junction contained 9 bases not matched to a gene. Per germline, CDR1 SGHRS and CDR2 YFSETQ. CDR3 length: 15 amino acids. CDR3 region: CASSFEGGAYNEQFF. CDR3 DNA sequence: TGCGCCAGCAGTTTCGAGGGAGGGGCGTACAATGAGCAGTTCTTC.

The table lists this clonotype with many counts. V gene TRBV7-8 combines with J gene TRBJ1-5; D is perhaps TRBD1 (5 bases). The V and J ends lost 0 bases and 6 bases respectively, with 12 bases between them. From germline, CDR1 is SGHVS and CDR2 FQNEAQ. This CDR3 contains 15 residues. The CDR3 DNA is TGTGCCAGCAGCTTAGCCAGGGTCCCGTCTCAGCCCCAGCATTTT. Residues: CASSLARVPSQPQHF.

This clonotype appeared many times. The chain combines TRBV7-9 with TRBJ2-7; D may be TRBD1 (6 bases). CDR3 length: 15 amino acids. Germline CDR1 is SEHNR and CDR2 is FQNEAQ (reference sequence). V was clipped by 5 bases and J by 3 bases, with 17 bases between them. In DNA, the CDR3 is TGTGCCAGCAGCATTACAGGGACACGCAGCTACGAGCAGTACTTC. It translates to CASSITGTRSYEQYF.

The chain recombines TRBV5-1 with TRBJ2-1; D gene unclear. This CDR3 comprises 14 residues. In germline, CDR1 is SGHRS, CDR2 YFSETQ. Trimming took 4 bases from V and 0 from J, leaving 8 bases between them. DNA for the CDR3: TGCGCCAGCAGCGGATCTAGCTCCTACAATGAGCAGTTCTTC. Protein product: CASSGSSSYNEQFF.

The table lists this clonotype with many counts. J is TRBJ2-1 and V is TRBV2; 11 positions agree with TRBD2. The CDR3 length is 16 residues. Trimming took 4 bases from V and 7 from J; bases not matched to a gene: 9. Germline-derived CDR1 and CDR2 are SNHLY and FYNNEI. CDR3 nucleotides: TGTGCCAGCAGTGGGACTACTAGCGGGAGAAGGAATGAGCAGTTCTTC. Protein product: CASSGTTSGRRNEQFF.

This clonotype was picked up many times. The chain combines TRBV29-1 with TRBJ2-1, with D possibly being TRBD2 (6 bases). The CDR3 is 13 residues long. V shed 4 bases and J shed 4 bases, with 11 bases lying between them. Germline V gene lookup returns CDR1 SQVTM and CDR2 ANQGSEA. The CDR3 sequence is CSVVGGTYNEQFF. In DNA, the CDR3 is TGCAGCGTTGTCGGCGGGACTTACAATGAGCAGTTCTTC.

This clonotype was detected only a few times. V is TRBV30 and J is TRBJ1-5; D may be TRBD1 (6 bases). Trimming stripped 3 bases from V and 4 bases from J, with 13 bases between. This CDR3 has 14 amino acids. Germline CDR1 GTSNPN, CDR2 SVGIG (reference sequence). The CDR3 region has the DNA TGTGCCTGGAGCGGAGGACAGACGAATCAGCCCCAGCATTTT. It encodes CAWSGGQTNQPQHF.

This clonotype was found many times. The chain has TRBV18 and TRBJ2-1; D possibly corresponds to TRBD2 (6 bases). The CDR3 sequence is 15 residues long. Trimming stripped 1 base from V and 3 bases from J, with 10 bases between. Per the germline V gene, CDR1 is KGHSH and CDR2 is LQKENI. The CDR3: CASSPQAGNYNEQFF. The DNA for the CDR3 is TGTGCCAGCTCACCACAGGCGGGAAACTACAATGAGCAGTTCTTC.

In this sample, this clonotype turned up many times. The chain has TRBV4-1 and TRBJ2-4, with D hard to call. V was cut by 1 base and J by 11 bases, with 18 bases left in between. The CDR3 is made up of 15 amino acids. The germline gives CDR1 MGHRA, CDR2 YSYEKL. The DNA of the CDR3 is TGCGCCAGCAGCCAAGTGGGCGGCCTCGGAGAGGTTCAGTACTTC. This translates into CASSQVGGLGEVQYF.

This clonotype has just a few counts. The V gene is TRBV5-5, the J gene TRBJ2-2; 14 bases line up with TRBD2. V shed 3 bases, J shed 5 bases, and the junction held 9 bases outside the gene matches. The CDR3 loop spans 18 amino acids. The V gene's germline CDR1 is SGHKS and CDR2 YYEKEE (reference sequence). CDR3 protein: CASSSMGLAGVLTGELFF. For the CDR3, the DNA is TGTGCCAGCAGCTCCATGGGACTAGCGGGAGTTCTGACCGGGGAGCTGTTTTTT. Variable domain in full (rest from reference TRBV5-5 and TRBJ2-2): DAGVTQSPTHLIKTRGQQVTLRCSPISGHKSVSWYQQVLGQGPQFIFQYYEKEERGRGNFPDRFSARQFPNYSSELNVNALLLGDSALYLCASSSMGLAGVLTGELFFGEGSRLTVL.

This clonotype was found many times. This rearrangement joins TRBV6-1 to TRBJ1-1; D unclear. The CDR3 is made up of 12 amino acids. The germline gives CDR1 MNHNS, CDR2 SASEGT. V was shortened by 4 bases and J by 8 bases, with 11 bases between the two germline ends. The CDR3 bases are TGTGCCAGCAGTGTTATGCACCTCGAAGCTTTCTTT. Translated, it gives CASSVMHLEAFF.

This clonotype showed up many times. The chain combines TRBV7-9 with TRBJ2-7; D perhaps matches TRBD2 (5 bases). The CDR3 length is 13 residues. Germline-derived CDR1 and CDR2 are SEHNR and FQNEAQ (reference sequence). V lost 2 bases to trimming and J lost 9 bases, with 14 bases between them. As DNA, the CDR3 is TGTGCCAGCAGCTTATGGACTGCCCCAATGCAGTACTTC. Translating it yields CASSLWTAPMQYF.

This clonotype was counted at least ten times. J is TRBJ2-3 and V is TRBV20-1; the D gene is possibly TRBD1 (6 bases). Trimming took 5 bases from V and 11 from J, leaving 17 bases between them. Germline V lookup: CDR1 DFQATT, CDR2 SNEGSKA (reference sequence). CDR3 size: 12 residues. CDR3 in amino acids: CSAPGTPEGQYF. The CDR3 bases are TGCAGTGCTCCCGGGACACCCGAGGGGCAGTATTTT.

V is TRBV29-1 and J is TRBJ2-1, with D perhaps being TRBD1 or TRBD2 (5 bases each). Trimming cost V 1 base and J 7 bases, with 17 bases left between them. This CDR3 is 15 amino acids long. Germline values: CDR1 SQVTM, CDR2 ANQGSEA. The CDR3 DNA is TGCAGCGTTGAAGGAGGGGCCGTGGAGCTAAATGAGCAGTTCTTC. Translated: CSVEGGAVELNEQFF.

This clonotype was detected ten times or more. The CDR3 nucleotides read TGTGCCAGCACCACGATGGCGGACTCTGGAAACACCATATATTTT. Its protein product is CASTTMADSGNTIYF. This chain uses TRBV2 with TRBJ1-3, with D hard to call. The CDR3 has 15 residues. V dropped 7 bases and J dropped 0 bases, with 13 bases sitting between them. Germline-derived CDR1 and CDR2 are SNHLY and FYNNEI.

This clonotype has a count of ten or more. The gene calls are TRBV27 and TRBJ2-7; D not resolved. The germline V gene has CDR1 MNHEY and CDR2 SMNVEV (reference sequence). The V end was cut by 7 bases, the J end by 1 base, with 11 bases between. The CDR3 is 13 residues long. Here the CDR3 reads CASKEIGSYEQYF. The CDR3 nucleotides are TGTGCCAGCAAAGAGATCGGGTCCTACGAGCAGTACTTC.

This clonotype occurred many times. The V gene is TRBV11-2, the J gene TRBJ2-1; D remains unclear. This CDR3 has 16 amino acids. The ends were cut back, 6 bases at V and 0 bases at J, with 15 bases in the middle. CDR1 and CDR2 from the germline V gene are SGHAT and FQNNGV. CDR3 coding DNA: TGTGCCAGCAGTAGGTGGAGCGTAACCTCCTACAATGAGCAGTTCTTC. This gives the protein CASSRWSVTSYNEQFF.

This clonotype was seen many times. The chain links TRBV7-9 to TRBJ2-3; no clear D. The CDR3 runs 12 residues. V shed 5 bases and J shed 2 bases, with 5 bases lying between them. Germline V lookup: CDR1 SEHNR, CDR2 FQNEAQ (reference sequence). CDR3 nucleotides: TGTGCCAGCAGCCTGATCACAGATACGCAGTATTTT. This sequence encodes CASSLITDTQYF.

The V call is TRBV5-5, the J call TRBJ1-2; possible D gene TRBD1, 5 bases. The CDR3 consists of 13 residues. Trimming shortened V by 4 bases and J by 10 bases, and 17 bases separated the two germline ends. In germline, CDR1 is SGHKS, CDR2 YYEKEE (reference sequence). The CDR3 region has the DNA TGTGCCAGCAGCCGGGGGACCGGGACGGACTACACCTTC. This encodes CASSRGTGTDYTF. The full variable domain, its missing parts supplied by reference TRBV5-5 and TRBJ1-2, is DAGVTQSPTHLIKTRGQQVTLRCSPISGHKSVSWYQQVLGQGPQFIFQYYEKEERGRGNFPDRFSARQFPNYSSELNVNALLLGDSALYLCASSRGTGTDYTFGSGTRLTVV.

This clonotype was observed once. A read error may explain this, as a much larger clone is one base away. The chain combines TRBV10-3 with TRBJ1-2; no definite D call. The length of the CDR3 is 13 residues. The germline CDR1 and CDR2 sequences are ENHRY and SYGVKD. Written as DNA, the CDR3 is TGTCCCATCAAGCAGCCTCCTAACTATGGCTACACCTTC. It encodes CPIKQPPNYGYTF.

This clonotype was recorded many times. The genes are TRBV27 and TRBJ1-2; D gene unclear. V gave up 3 bases and J gave up 0 bases, with 11 bases separating them. The CDR3 runs to 15 residues. The germline CDR1 and CDR2 sequences are MNHEY and SMNVEV (reference sequence). CDR3 in DNA: TGTGCCAGCAGTTTCGTAGGCTCAGCTAACTATGGCTACACCTTC. Its protein is CASSFVGSANYGYTF.

This clonotype was observed a few times. The chain has TRBV2 and TRBJ1-6; maybe TRBD1 (5 bases). The V end was cut by 6 bases, the J end by 10 bases, with 16 bases between. This CDR3 region has 14 residues. CDR1 is SNHLY and CDR2 is FYNNEI in the germline V gene. This CDR3 reads CASSTGTRGSPLHF. The CDR3, as DNA: TGTGCCAGCAGCACCGGGACCCGAGGCTCACCCCTCCACTTT. The entire variable domain, with the rest obtained from reference TRBV2 and TRBJ1-6, is as follows: EPEVTQTPSHQVTQMGQEVILRCVPISNHLYFYWYRQILGQKVEFLVSFYNNEISEKSEIFDDQFSVERPDGSNFTLKIRSTKLEDSAMYFCASSTGTRGSPLHFGNGTRLTVT.

This clonotype was seen repeatedly, ten times or more. The chain is built from TRBV3-1 and TRBJ2-1, with D perhaps assigned TRBD1 or TRBD2 (6 bases each). Germline V lookup: CDR1 LGHDT, CDR2 YNNKEL (reference sequence). The V end lost 4 bases, the J end lost 0 bases, and 13 bases lay between the germline ends. This CDR3 is built from 16 residues. This CDR3 is CASSLGGPASYNEQFF. Here the CDR3 DNA reads TGTGCCAGCAGCCTTGGGGGGCCCGCCTCCTACAATGAGCAGTTCTTC.

This clonotype was observed many times. V usage is TRBV12-3 or TRBV12-4 and J usage is TRBJ2-7, with TRBD2 matching over 13 bases. The CDR3 consists of 17 residues. The J segment lost 1 base and the V segment lost 3 bases, leaving 6 bases of the junction unmatched. The CDR3 region is CASSLGTSGVPSYEQYF. Here the CDR3 DNA reads TGTGCCAGCAGTTTGGGGACTAGCGGGGTTCCATCCTACGAGCAGTACTTC.

Turning to this clonotype: A much larger clone lies a single base off, so this may be a read error. The chain has TRBV2 and TRBJ2-2; a weak D match, TRBD2 (5 bases). The V gene's germline CDR1 is SNHLY and CDR2 FYNNEI. Trimming left V 7 bases short and J 0 bases short, with 9 bases between. This CDR3 is built from 14 residues. The CDR3 DNA is TGTGCCAGCAACGGTAGCGCGAACACCGGGGAGCTGTTTTTT. Encoded protein: CASNGSANTGELFF.

This clonotype was detected many times. V and J are TRBV2 and TRBJ2-5, with a possible D match to TRBD2 (5 bases). V lost 5 bases to trimming and J lost 2 bases, with 12 bases between them. Per the germline V gene, CDR1 is SNHLY and CDR2 is FYNNEI. CDR3 length: 14 amino acids. The DNA of the CDR3 is TGTGCCAGCAGTTTGGCGAGCGGTCAAGAGACCCAGTACTTC. It codes for CASSLASGQETQYF.

This clonotype was seen a few times. The chain's CDR3 is CSARRASYNEQFF. The CDR3 nucleotides are TGCAGTGCTAGAAGGGCATCCTACAATGAGCAGTTCTTC. The chain joins TRBV20-1 to TRBJ2-1, with D unclear. Trimming left V 2 bases short and J 1 base short, with 6 bases between. The CDR3 length is 13 residues. The germline gives CDR1 DFQATT, CDR2 SNEGSKA (reference sequence).

This clonotype came up many times. The chain uses TRBV2 and TRBJ2-3; no clear D. The CDR3 is 14 amino acids. Germline CDR1 reads SNHLY; CDR2 reads FYNNEI. V was shortened by 8 bases and J by 5 bases, with 17 bases between the two germline ends. This CDR3 reads CASEDASPGDTQYF. The CDR3 nucleotides are TGTGCCAGCGAGGACGCATCCCCCGGAGATACGCAGTATTTT.

This clonotype was picked up a small number of times. This sequence joins TRBV19 and TRBJ2-7; D might be TRBD1 (6 bases). Germline CDR1 reads LNHDA; CDR2 reads SQIVND (reference sequence). CDR3 length equals 14 residues. V was cut by 5 bases and J by 1 base, with 12 bases left in between. The CDR3 DNA is TGTGCCAGTAGTTTCGACAGGCAATCCTACGAGCAGTACTTC. Its translation is CASSFDRQSYEQYF.

This clonotype was recorded at least ten times. V is TRBV18 and J is TRBJ2-7; D gene unclear. CDR3 length: 13 amino acids. Trimming removed 3 bases at V and 2 bases at J, with 8 bases between. Germline lookup yields CDR1 KGHSH and CDR2 LQKENI. CDR3 amino acids: CASSPLQTYEQYF. For the CDR3, the DNA is TGTGCCAGCTCACCGTTACAGACCTACGAGCAGTACTTC.